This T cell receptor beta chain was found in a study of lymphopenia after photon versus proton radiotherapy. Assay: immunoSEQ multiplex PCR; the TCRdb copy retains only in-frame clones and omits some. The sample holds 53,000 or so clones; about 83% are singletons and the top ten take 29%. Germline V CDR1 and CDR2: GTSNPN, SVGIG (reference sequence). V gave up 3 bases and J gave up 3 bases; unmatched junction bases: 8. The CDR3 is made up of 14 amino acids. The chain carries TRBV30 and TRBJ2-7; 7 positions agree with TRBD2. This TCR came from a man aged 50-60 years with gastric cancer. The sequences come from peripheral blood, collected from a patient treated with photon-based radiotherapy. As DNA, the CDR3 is TGTGCCTGGAGCCAACTAGCGCCCTTCTACGAGCAGTACTTC. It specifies CAWSQLAPFYEQYF.